This T cell receptor (beta chain) came from a study of T cells in Graves' hyperthyroidism and ophthalmopathy. Study-level information: Prior to any treatment, at the point of initial diagnosis, peripheral blood was collected.

This clonotype was seen many times. Amplified TCR beta CDR3 regions derived from RNA transcripts. Using the HTBI primer set, a first-round RT-PCR was run on the TCR CDR3. TCRdb used MiXCR to reprocess the multiplex PCR reads, holding one entry per CDR3 protein. Here the sample spans about 640,000 distinct CDR3 sequences, about 14% being singletons. Lactation, pregnancy, other autoimmune disease or uncontrolled infection led to exclusion of patients. The study based diagnoses on clinical symptoms, serum thyroxine and TRAb, thyroid ultrasound and orbital computed tomography. Sequencing was done on a sample of blood. The sequence was collected from a woman in her 50s with Graves' ophthalmopathy.

The CDR3 reads CASSTGQGVSSGTQYF. The CDR3 DNA is TGTGCCAGCAGTACCGGACAGGGAGTATCAAGTGGGACCCAGTACTTC. V gene TRBV12-3 or TRBV12-4 combines with J gene TRBJ2-5, with 8 bases matching TRBD1. V gave up 5 bases and J gave up 7 bases; unmatched junction bases: 15. The CDR3 covers 16 residues.